These T cell receptor beta chains were read from a single sample in a study of cytomegalovirus exposure and HLA in healthy donors. Assay: immunoSEQ multiplex PCR; the TCRdb copy retains only in-frame clones and omits some. Of about 100,000 clones in the sample, 79% were seen once. The sample taken for sequencing was PBMCs. These receptors originate from a female donor in good health and CMV-seropositive. The CDR3 runs from the conserved cysteine through the conserved F or W.

J: TRBJ2-7; V: TRBV30; CDR3: CAWSVQGHKSYYEQYF
J: TRBJ1-1; V: TRBV6-5; CDR3: CASSWHRGKKTEAFF
J: TRBJ1-2; V: TRBV18; CDR3: CASSLKQGAGYTF
J: TRBJ1-1; V: TRBV7-8; CDR3: CASSPPGTANTEAFF
J: TRBJ2-1; V: TRBV19; CDR3: CASSITGNEQFF
J: TRBJ1-3; V: TRBV27; CDR3: CASPPRGNTIYF
J: TRBJ2-3; V: TRBV29-1; CDR3: CSVVYQRGAGDTQYF
J: TRBJ2-3; V: TRBV7-7; CDR3: CASSLDLEDTQYF
J: TRBJ1-4; V: TRBV5-4; CDR3: CASSLSATNEKLFF
J: TRBJ2-3; V: TRBV5-1; CDR3: CASSLTTDTQYF
J: TRBJ1-2; V: TRBV6-5; CDR3: CASSFFRGQGRHGYTF
J: TRBJ1-6; V: TRBV9; CDR3: CASSVKTGLSPLHF
J: TRBJ2-1; V: TRBV30; CDR3: CAWSTTRTSGDGYNEQFF
J: TRBJ1-2; V: TRBV5-6; CDR3: CASSPRTGLWYGYTF
J: TRBJ1-1; V: TRBV15; CDR3: CATSLKASTEAFF
J: TRBJ2-1; V: TRBV7-6; CDR3: CASSLTSGGYNEQFF
J: TRBJ1-1; V: TRBV19; CDR3: CASSIPAEAFF
J: TRBJ2-5; V: TRBV5-1; CDR3: CASSPLAGGQETQYF
J: TRBJ2-4; V: TRBV14; CDR3: CASSQGVVGVSQYF
J: TRBJ2-1; V: TRBV7-2; CDR3: CASSSTSGGAPEQFF
J: TRBJ1-2; V: TRBV28; CDR3: CASSPRTGGSRASYGYTF
J: TRBJ1-1; V: TRBV6-5; CDR3: CASSYSRAAPEAFF
J: TRBJ2-2; V: TRBV19; CDR3: CASSRDRVTGELFF
J: TRBJ2-7; V: TRBV5-1; CDR3: CASRHGSGQGSYEQYF
J: TRBJ2-7; V: TRBV19; CDR3: CASSPGISYEQYF
J: TRBJ1-6; V: TRBV5-6; CDR3: CASSLNSGTGTSPLHF
J: TRBJ1-5; V: TRBV6-5; CDR3: CASSPRRDNQPQHF
J: TRBJ1-1; V: TRBV2; CDR3: CASSPVGGGVTEAFF
J: TRBJ2-4; V: TRBV18; CDR3: CASSPGPERGKNSQYF
J: TRBJ2-7; V: TRBV5-5; CDR3: CASSLFRGYEQYF
J: TRBJ1-3; V: TRBV5-1; CDR3: CASSLDQGSSRNTIYF
J: TRBJ1-1; V: TRBV4-2; CDR3: CASSQEGSGTEAFF
J: TRBJ1-6; V: TRBV21-1; CDR3: CASVTDSPLHF
J: TRBJ2-3; V: TRBV6-4; CDR3: CASSPSGTTDTQYF
J: TRBJ1-4; V: TRBV29-1; CDR3: CSVEAWTGGSQLFF
J: TRBJ2-2; V: TRBV7-6; CDR3: CASSLGGPGFPGELFF
J: TRBJ1-1; V: TRBV9; CDR3: CASSSGQGHTEAFF
J: TRBJ1-1; V: TRBV7-9; CDR3: CSSSPTGGSNTEAFF
J: TRBJ1-6; V: TRBV27; CDR3: CASSLTGQVGNSPLHF
J: TRBJ1-4; V: TRBV2; CDR3: CASTQGKGGDEKLFF
J: TRBJ2-1; V: TRBV5-1; CDR3: CASSFIAGAAKYNEQFF
J: TRBJ2-1; V: TRBV7-8; CDR3: CATLQIGGGRNEQFF